This T cell receptor (beta chain) derives from a study of T-cell reconstitution after alpha-beta-depleted transplantation in children. Findings of the study overall: T cells produced anew were the main source of T-cell counts and diversity one year after transplant. Roughly two months post-transplant, alpha-beta T cells reportedly originated from several hundred graft clones that had expanded. Diversity of TCRbeta at day 60 was high in some patients, arising from surviving recipient T cells and thymic progenitors.

In germline, CDR1 is SEHNR, CDR2 FQNEAQ (reference sequence). This CDR3 has 14 residues. The ends lost 1 base at V and 5 bases at J; junction bases unmatched: 5. This clonotype was counted a few times. Its specificity is unknown. Unique molecular identifiers were built into the TCRbeta library. TCRdb redid the calling of the PCR reads with MiXCR, one entry per CDR3 protein. The sample has hundreds of thousands of distinct CDR3 sequences, 13% seen once. The sample was PBMCs, taken before TCRalphabeta/CD19-depleted stem cell transplant. J is TRBJ2-7 and V is TRBV7-9; 7 nucleotides align to TRBD2. This clonotype was obtained from a girl aged 2 to 10 with congenital amegakaryocytic thrombocytopenia, due to receive a stem cell transplant. This CDR3 reads CASSLVRENDEQYF. The CDR3 DNA follows: TGTGCCAGCAGCTTAGTGCGGGAGAATGACGAGCAGTACTTC. Based on the CDR3 plus reference TRBV7-9 and TRBJ2-7, the full variable domain is DTGVSQNPRHKITKRGQNVTFRCDPISEHNRLYWYRQTLGQGPEFLTYFQNEAQLEKSRLLSDRFSAERPKGSFSTLEIQRTEQGDSAMYLCASSLVRENDEQYFGPGTRLTVT.